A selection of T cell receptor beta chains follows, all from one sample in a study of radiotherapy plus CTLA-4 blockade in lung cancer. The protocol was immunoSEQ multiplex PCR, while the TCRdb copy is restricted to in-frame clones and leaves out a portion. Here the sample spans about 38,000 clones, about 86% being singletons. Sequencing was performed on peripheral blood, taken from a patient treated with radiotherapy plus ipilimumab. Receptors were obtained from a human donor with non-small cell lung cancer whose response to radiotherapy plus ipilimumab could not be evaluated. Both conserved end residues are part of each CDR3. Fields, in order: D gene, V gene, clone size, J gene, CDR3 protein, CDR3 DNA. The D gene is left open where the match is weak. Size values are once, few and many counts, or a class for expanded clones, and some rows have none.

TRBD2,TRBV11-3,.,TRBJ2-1,CASSFKRTSGENEQFF,TGTGCCAGCAGCTTCAAGCGGACTAGCGGCGAGAATGAGCAGTTCTTC
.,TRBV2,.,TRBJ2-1,CASSSGSYNEQFF,TGTGCCAGCAGCAGTGGGAGTTACAATGAGCAGTTCTTC
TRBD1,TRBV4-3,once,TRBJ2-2,CASSLTRDRGLGDTGELFF,TGCGCCAGCAGCCTTACCCGGGACAGGGGGCTTGGGGACACCGGGGAGCTGTTTTTT
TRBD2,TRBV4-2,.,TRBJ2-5,CASSQGLAGDEETQYF,TGTGCCAGCAGCCAAGGACTAGCGGGGGACGAAGAGACCCAGTACTTC
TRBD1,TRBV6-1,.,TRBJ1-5,CASSGTTGGVGQPQHF,TGTGCCAGCAGTGGAACAACAGGGGGCGTTGGTCAGCCCCAGCATTTT
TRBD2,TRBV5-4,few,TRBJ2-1,CASSLSGLSRNEQFF,TGTGCCAGCAGCTTGTCGGGACTAAGTAGGAATGAGCAGTTCTTC
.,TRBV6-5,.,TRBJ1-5,CASSYSTNQPQHF,TGTGCCAGCAGTTACTCCACAAATCAGCCCCAGCATTTT
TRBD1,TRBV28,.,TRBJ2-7,CASSLGRQGYEQYF,TGTGCCAGCAGTTTGGGGCGACAGGGTTACGAGCAGTACTTC
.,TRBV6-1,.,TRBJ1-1,CASSATARAFF,TGTGCCAGCAGTGCAACCGCACGGGCTTTCTTT
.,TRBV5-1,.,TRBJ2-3,CASSLGVGADTQYF,TGCGCCAGCAGCTTAGGGGTAGGGGCAGATACGCAGTATTTT
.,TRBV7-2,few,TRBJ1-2,CASSWGQGNYGYTF,TGTGCCAGCAGCTGGGGGCAGGGGAACTATGGCTACACCTTC
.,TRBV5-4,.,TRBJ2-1,CASSLAGQNEQFF,TGTGCCAGCAGCTTGGCAGGTCAGAATGAGCAGTTCTTC
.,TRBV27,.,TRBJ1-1,CASSLHKSRGGNNAFF,TGTGCCAGCAGTTTACACAAAAGCCGAGGCGGGAATAACGCTTTCTTT
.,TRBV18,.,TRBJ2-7,CASSQLAKKDSGQYF,TGTGCCAGCTCACAGTTAGCGAAAAAAGACTCTGGGCAGTACTTC
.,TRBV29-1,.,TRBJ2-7,CSIGEGSEQYF,TGCAGCATTGGTGAGGGCTCCGAGCAGTACTTC
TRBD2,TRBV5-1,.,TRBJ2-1,CASSQPGLAGPNEQFF,TGCGCCAGCAGCCAGCCGGGACTAGCGGGACCCAATGAGCAGTTCTTC
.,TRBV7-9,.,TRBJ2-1,CASSLAFRRDNYYNEQFF,TGTGCCAGCAGCTTAGCTTTCCGCCGGGACAACTATTACAATGAGCAGTTCTTC